This TCR beta chain was found in a study of human versus mouse CDR3 diversity and MHC coevolution. Study outcomes and limitations: Human CDR3s averaged more deletions and insertions than mouse CDR3s.

Clones were sequenced by immunoSEQ multiplex PCR, and TCRdb holds only the in-frame ones, with some missing. Among about 60,000 clones listed, roughly 93% were seen once. As concerns this clone: Its specificity is not known.

This CDR3 is 15 amino acids long. V lost 0 bases and J 3 bases, leaving 9 bases between the germline ends. Germline assignment: CDR1 SEHNR and CDR2 FQNEAQ (reference sequence). Naive CD4 T cells, CD45RO-negative and CD62L-positive, were flow-sorted from PBMCs. Source material: naive CD4+ T cells from blood. Indicated subset: CD45RO-negative CD62L-positive naive CD4 T cells. This TCR was recovered from a person between 55 and 70 years old in good health. The V and J genes are TRBV7-9 and TRBJ2-1; possibly TRBD2 for D (5 bases). CDR3 region: CASSLALAFYNEQFF. CDR3 in DNA: TGTGCCAGCAGCTTAGCCCTAGCATTCTACAATGAGCAGTTCTTC.